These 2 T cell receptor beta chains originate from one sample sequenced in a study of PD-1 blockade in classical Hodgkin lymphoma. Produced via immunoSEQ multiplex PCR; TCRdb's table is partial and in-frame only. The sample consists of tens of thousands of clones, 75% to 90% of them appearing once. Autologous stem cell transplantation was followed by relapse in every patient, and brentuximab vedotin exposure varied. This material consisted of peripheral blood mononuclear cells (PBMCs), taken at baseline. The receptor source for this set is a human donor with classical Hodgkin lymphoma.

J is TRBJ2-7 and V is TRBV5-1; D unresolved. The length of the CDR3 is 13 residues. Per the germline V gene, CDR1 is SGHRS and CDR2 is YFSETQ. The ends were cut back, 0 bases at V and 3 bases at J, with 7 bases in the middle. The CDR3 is CASSLEPGYEQYF. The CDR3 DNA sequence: TGCGCCAGCAGCTTGGAGCCGGGCTACGAGCAGTACTTC.

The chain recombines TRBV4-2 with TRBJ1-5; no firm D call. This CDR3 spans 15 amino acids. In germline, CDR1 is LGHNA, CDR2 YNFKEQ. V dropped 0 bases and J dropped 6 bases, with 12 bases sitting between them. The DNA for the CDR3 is TGTGCCAGCAGCCAAGAGGCTGACCGGGGTCAGCCCCAGCATTTT. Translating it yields CASSQEADRGQPQHF.